The 21 T cell receptor beta chains given below trace back to one sample, sequenced in a study of blood T cell repertoires in COVID-19. TCRdb keeps only in-frame clones here, not all; method: immunoSEQ multiplex PCR. This sample has 250,000 or so clones; roughly 85% occur once, and the top ten carry about 3.9%. The sample comprised PBMCs or T cells enriched from blood (not recorded which). These receptor sequences come from a woman between 40 and 55 years old who had been exposed to COVID-19.

The J gene is TRBJ2-2, the V gene TRBV2; 7 bases are shared with TRBD1. Unmatched junction bases numbered 23, after V lost 6 bases and J lost 4 bases. Germline loops: CDR1 SNHLY, CDR2 FYNNEI. This CDR3 spans 20 amino acids. CDR3 DNA sequence: TGTGCCAGCAGGAGCCCTAGGGGGCCGGGTTCGGAACCCAGCACCGGGGAGCTGTTTTTT. This sequence encodes CASRSPRGPGSEPSTGELFF.

The CDR3 here is CASRSGARGDTGELFF. The DNA for the CDR3 is TGTGCCAGTAGGTCAGGGGCCAGGGGAGACACCGGGGAGCTGTTTTTT. V gene TRBV19 combines with J gene TRBJ2-2; D is possibly TRBD1 (6 bases). The CDR3 length is 16 residues. Germline CDR1 and CDR2: LNHDA and SQIVND (reference sequence). Trimming took 6 bases from V and 3 from J, leaving 17 bases between them.

The genes are TRBV6-5 and TRBJ1-2; tentative D call: TRBD1 (6 bases). Looked up from germline, CDR1 is MNHEY and CDR2 is SVGAGI. CDR3 length: 12 residues. V was pared by 7 bases and J by 2 bases, with 8 bases between. DNA of the CDR3: TGTGCCAGCAAGGGGACAAACTATGGCTACACCTTC. The encoded protein is CASKGTNYGYTF.

The chain has TRBV25-1 and TRBJ2-3, with TRBD1 matching over 7 bases. V shed 8 bases, J shed 3 bases, and the junction held 5 bases outside the gene matches. This CDR3 has 13 amino acids. The germline gives CDR1 MGHDK, CDR2 SYGVNS. The CDR3 DNA reads as TGTGCCAGCTCCAGACAGGGTACAGATACGCAGTATTTT. Translation gives CASSRQGTDTQYF.

The chain uses TRBV5-6 and TRBJ1-5, with 7 nucleotides matching TRBD1. This CDR3 spans 16 amino acids. From germline, CDR1 is SGHDT and CDR2 YYEEEE. Trimming cost V 4 bases and J 2 bases; bases outside gene matches: 9. The CDR3 DNA reads TGTGCCAGCAGCCTGGGAAGGGGGCTAGGCAATCAGCCCCAGCATTTT. Protein product: CASSLGRGLGNQPQHF.

The count of this clone is one. The chain links TRBV11-2 to TRBJ2-7, with 7 bases matching TRBD1. CDR1 and CDR2 from the germline V gene are SGHAT and FQNNGV. With V trimmed by 4 bases and J by 4 bases, 1 base remained unmatched. The CDR3 length is 12 residues. As DNA, the CDR3 is TGTGCCAGCAGCTCCAGGGGGTACGAGCAGTACTTC. Protein: CASSSRGYEQYF.

This clone was recorded once. As DNA, the CDR3 is TGTGCCAGCAGTCCCATTCATGGGGCTGCCACTGAAGCTTTCTTT. It codes for CASSPIHGAATEAFF. The gene calls are TRBV28 and TRBJ1-1, with D possibly being TRBD1 (5 bases). Germline V lookup: CDR1 MDHEN, CDR2 SYDVKM. The CDR3 has 15 amino acids. V was shortened by 5 bases and J by 4 bases, with 17 bases between the two germline ends.

The rearrangement joins TRBV6-2 or TRBV6-3 to TRBJ1-5, with D maybe TRBD1 (5 bases). The CDR3 sequence is 16 residues long. V lost 5 bases and J lost 0, with 14 bases in between. The germline V gene has CDR1 MNHEY and CDR2 SVGEGT. The CDR3 reads CASSGEDTHSNQPQHF. The CDR3 nucleotides are TGTGCCAGCAGTGGAGAGGACACTCATAGCAATCAGCCCCAGCATTTT.

This clone was seen a single time. The rearrangement links TRBV3-1 (or the pseudogene TRBV3-2) to TRBJ2-3; the D gene is possibly TRBD1 (5 bases). CDR1 is LGHDT and CDR2 is YNNKEL in the germline V gene (reference sequence). This CDR3 contains 14 residues. The germline V and J ends were trimmed by 5 bases and 2 bases, with 11 bases remaining between them. The CDR3 sequence: CASSGADYTDTQYF. The CDR3 nucleotides read TGTGCCAGCAGCGGGGCAGATTACACAGATACGCAGTATTTT.

The genes are TRBV28 and TRBJ1-1, with 8 bases lining up with TRBD1. The germline gives CDR1 MDHEN, CDR2 SYDVKM. The CDR3 spans 12 residues. J lost 10 bases, V lost 6 bases, and 7 bases had no gene match. The CDR3 nucleotides read TGTGCCAGCAGAACGGGACAGGTTGGAGCTTTCTTT. It translates to CASRTGQVGAFF.

This clone was observed a handful of times. V gene TRBV4-2 combines with J gene TRBJ1-2, with TRBD1 matching over 9 bases. There are 16 residues in the CDR3. Germline V CDR1 and CDR2: LGHNA, YNFKEQ. Trimming took 1 base from V and 5 from J; bases not matched to a gene: 8. This CDR3 reads CASSQVQGASGYGYTF. The CDR3 coding sequence is TGTGCCAGCAGCCAAGTACAGGGGGCTTCAGGGTATGGCTACACCTTC.

The V gene is TRBV7-6, the J gene TRBJ1-1, with D possibly TRBD1 on 6 matching bases. CDR3 length equals 11 residues. V was shortened by 4 bases and J by 8 bases, with 8 bases between the two germline ends. Germline CDR1 and CDR2: SGHVS and FNYEAQ. CDR3: CASSYGTEAFF. The CDR3 region has the DNA TGTGCCAGCAGCTACGGGACAGAAGCTTTCTTT.

The chain uses TRBV30 and TRBJ1-2; 8 nucleotides agree with TRBD1. This CDR3 contains 13 residues. Germline V gene sequence: CDR1 GTSNPN, CDR2 SVGIG (reference sequence). With 4 bases clipped from V and 4 bases from J, the junction kept 5 bases outside the gene matches. CDR3 in DNA: TGTGCCTGGACAGGGGGCGGGGGCTATGGCTACACCTTC. It codes for CAWTGGGGYGYTF. Together with reference TRBV30 and TRBJ1-2, the CDR3 gives the full variable domain: SQTIHQWPATLVQPVGSPLSLECTVEGTSNPNLYWYRQAAGRGLQLLFYSVGIGQISSEVPQNLSASRPQDRQFILSSKKLLLSDSGFYLCAWTGGGGYGYTFGSGTRLTVV.

Worth noting for this clone: Other DNA variants within this sample encode the same CDR3. This chain links TRBV3-1 (or the pseudogene TRBV3-2) with TRBJ1-5; possibly TRBD1 for D (5 bases). Germline CDR1 reads LGHDT; CDR2 reads YNNKEL (reference sequence). V lost 6 bases and J lost 2, with 11 bases in between. This CDR3 has 14 amino acids. Here the CDR3 reads CASSPTGGNQPQHF. CDR3 nucleotides: TGTGCCAGCAGTCCAACAGGCGGCAATCAGCCCCAGCATTTT.

The chain employs TRBV14 and TRBJ1-2; D not certain. CDR1 and CDR2 (germline): SGHDN, FVKESK. This CDR3 contains 17 residues. V lost 3 bases and J lost 3, with 20 bases in between. The CDR3 region is CASSQTASPLGDYGYTF. DNA for the CDR3: TGTGCCAGCAGCCAGACGGCTAGCCCCTTAGGAGACTATGGCTACACCTTC. The full variable domain, rest sourced from reference TRBV14 and TRBJ1-2, is EAGVTQFPSHSVIEKGQTVTLRCDPISGHDNLYWYRRVMGKEIKFLLHFVKESKQDESGMPNNRFLAERTGGTYSTLKVQPAELEDSGVYFCASSQTASPLGDYGYTFGSGTRLTVV.

As regards this clone: The sample carries other DNA sequences with the same CDR3. The V call is TRBV18, the J call TRBJ1-1; TRBD1 agrees at 12 bases. Per germline, CDR1 KGHSH and CDR2 LQKENI. The length of the CDR3 is 16 residues. Losses at the gene ends were 3 bases for V and 0 bases for J; bases not matched to a gene: 2. The CDR3 DNA sequence: TGTGCCAGCTCACCGGGACAGGGGGCTTTGAACACTGAAGCTTTCTTT. This translates into CASSPGQGALNTEAFF.

The chain is built from TRBV28 and TRBJ1-2; TRBD1 is a possible D gene (5 bases). The CDR3 covers 13 residues. V lost 6 bases, J lost 4 bases, and 12 bases lay in between. The germline V gene has CDR1 MDHEN and CDR2 SYDVKM. CDR3 in amino acids: CASRRQGSYGYTF. The CDR3 DNA follows: TGTGCCAGCAGGCGGCAGGGATCCTATGGCTACACCTTC.

CDR3 region: CASRTSGQYTEAFF. The CDR3 bases are TGTGCCAGCAGGACCTCCGGACAGTACACTGAAGCTTTCTTT. V usage is TRBV28 and J usage is TRBJ1-1; D is perhaps TRBD1 (6 bases). The length of the CDR3 is 14 residues. Trimming removed 6 bases from V and 3 bases from J, with 14 bases in between. The germline V gene has CDR1 MDHEN and CDR2 SYDVKM. Using reference TRBV28 and TRBJ1-1 for the parts outside the CDR3, the full variable domain is DVKVTQSSRYLVKRTGEKVFLECVQDMDHENMFWYRQDPGLGLRLIYFSYDVKMKEKGDIPEGYSVSREKKERFSLILESASTNQTSMYLCASRTSGQYTEAFFGQGTRLTVV.

The chain recombines TRBV23-1 with TRBJ1-1; D perhaps matches TRBD1 (6 bases). TRBV23-1 is marked as an open reading frame, function uncertain. With 0 bases removed from V and 0 bases from J, the gap between germline ends came to 23 bases. This CDR3 comprises 20 residues. CDR3 DNA: TGCGCCAGCAGTCAATCGCACAGGGTTTTCTCTCGTTTCGTGAACACTGAAGCTTTCTTT. It specifies CASSQSHRVFSRFVNTEAFF.

This sequence joins TRBV6-5 and TRBJ1-6, with 8 bases aligning to TRBD1. The CDR3 is 15 residues long. V was pared by 8 bases and J by 9 bases, with 12 bases of the junction left unmatched. Germline loops: CDR1 MNHEY, CDR2 SVGAGI. The CDR3 bases are TGTGCCAGCGAATACCTGGGACAGGAAGGTTCACCCCTCCACTTT. Amino acid sequence: CASEYLGQEGSPLHF.

CDR3 DNA sequence: TGTGCCGGGCCAGGGGGCAAGGTCGGGAATGAGCAGTTCTTC. This translates into CAGPGGKVGNEQFF. The gene calls are TRBV27 and TRBJ2-1; the match to TRBD1 covers 8 bases. Germline V gene data show CDR1 as MNHEY and CDR2 as SMNVEV (reference sequence). V gave up 11 bases and J gave up 7 bases; unmatched junction bases: 13. This CDR3 comprises 14 residues.